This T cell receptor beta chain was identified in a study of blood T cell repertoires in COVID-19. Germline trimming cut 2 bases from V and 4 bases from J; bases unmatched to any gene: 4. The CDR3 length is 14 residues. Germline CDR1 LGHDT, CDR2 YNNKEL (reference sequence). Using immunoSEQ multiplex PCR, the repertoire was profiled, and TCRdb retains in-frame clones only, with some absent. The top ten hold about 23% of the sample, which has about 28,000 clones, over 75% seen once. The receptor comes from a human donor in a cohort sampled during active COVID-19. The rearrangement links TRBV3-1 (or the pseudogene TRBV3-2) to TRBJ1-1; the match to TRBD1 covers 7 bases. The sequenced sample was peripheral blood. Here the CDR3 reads CASSQRQGGTEAFF. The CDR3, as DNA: TGTGCCAGCAGCCAAAGACAGGGAGGCACTGAAGCTTTCTTT.